Ten or more counts support the clone carrying this T cell receptor beta chain. The V gene's germline CDR1 is MNHNS and CDR2 SASEGT. Trimming at V came to 10 bases and at J to 2 bases, leaving 11 bases not matched to a gene. The length of the CDR3 is 15 residues. The data were taken from a study of regulatory T cells in long-lasting Graves disease. Time point indicated: newly diagnosed GD, antithyroid drugs for less than 3 months. The TCR library was prepared using RNA isolated from PBMCs. With iRepertoire HTBI primers and Arm-PCR of CDR3 regions, TCR beta libraries were built. TCRdb used MiXCR to reprocess the multiplex PCR reads, holding one entry per CDR3 protein. The data contain about 470,000 distinct CDR3 sequences, around 14% of them seen just once; the ten biggest clones take up 16%. This sample was shared with a second study, whose subject was T cells in Graves' hyperthyroidism and ophthalmopathy.

This clonotype was obtained from a woman aged 25 to 45 with Graves disease. The material sequenced was peripheral blood mononuclear cells (PBMCs), taken at new diagnosis, from a patient treated with antithyroid drugs. The rearrangement joins TRBV6-1 to TRBJ2-3; TRBD2 matches 8 bases. The CDR3 region has the DNA TGTGCCAACACCCTTTTAGCGGGAACCACAGATACGCAGTATTTT. Residues: CANTLLAGTTDTQYF.